A single sample is the source of the 27 T cell receptor beta chains below, sequenced in a study of cytomegalovirus exposure and HLA in healthy donors (dated by TCRdb to the late 2010s). The receptor library was made with the immunoSEQ multiplex PCR assay. For the multiplex PCR, a mixture combining 60 forward primers for TCR Vbeta segments and 13 reverse primers for TCR Jbeta segments was used. TCRdb holds this immuneACCESS table with in-frame rearrangements only. Some clones are missing; in checked studies, unresolved V genes explain under half, and the rest has no known cause. The sample has over 200,000 clones on record, 85% of them singletons. Jointly, the top ten make up 1% to 1.5% of the sample. The source material was PBMCs. The origin of the receptors is a human donor in good health.

J is TRBJ2-7 and V is TRBV7-2; TRBD2 is a possible D gene (6 bases). The CDR3 length is 16 residues. The V gene's germline CDR1 is SGHTA and CDR2 FQGNSA. V was trimmed by 7 bases and J by 3 bases, leaving 22 bases between them. The CDR3 coding sequence is TGTGCCAGCACCGGGCTGCGGGACGAGCCTTTCTACGAGCAGTACTTC. The encoded protein is CASTGLRDEPFYEQYF.

The chain couples TRBV4-1 to TRBJ2-2; D may be TRBD2 (7 bases). CDR1 is MGHRA and CDR2 is YSYEKL in the germline V gene. CDR3 length: 15 residues. The V and J ends lost 1 base and 3 bases respectively, with 9 bases between them. This CDR3 is CASSQGGGYTGELFF. The CDR3 coding sequence is TGCGCCAGCAGCCAAGGGGGGGGCTACACCGGGGAGCTGTTTTTT.

The chain is built from TRBV6-5 and TRBJ2-7, with D possibly matching TRBD1 (6 bases). With 10 bases removed from V and 2 bases from J, the gap between germline ends came to 18 bases. Germline lookup yields CDR1 MNHEY and CDR2 SVGAGI. The length of the CDR3 is 14 residues. The CDR3 DNA is TGTGCCAAGACCCCCGGGACAAAGACCTACGAGCAGTACTTC. It yields the protein CAKTPGTKTYEQYF.

The J gene is TRBJ2-7, the V gene TRBV15; 8 bases agree with TRBD1. Germline CDR1 reads LNHNV; CDR2 reads YYDKDF (reference sequence). The CDR3 runs 16 residues. V lost 1 base and J lost 4; bases outside the gene matches: 9. This chain's CDR3 is CATSRAAGGGWYEQYF. The CDR3 coding sequence is TGTGCCACCAGCAGAGCCGCAGGGGGCGGCTGGTACGAGCAGTACTTC.

The chain is built from TRBV6-5 and TRBJ2-1; 8 nucleotides align to TRBD1. The CDR3 contains 15 residues. Germline CDR1 and CDR2: MNHEY and SVGAGI. After removal of 5 bases from V and 3 bases from J, the junction contained 6 bases not matched to a gene. The CDR3 loop is CASSPTGVLYNEQFF. The CDR3 DNA sequence: TGTGCCAGCAGTCCGACAGGGGTCCTCTACAATGAGCAGTTCTTC.

V usage is TRBV5-1 and J usage is TRBJ2-7; D may be TRBD1 (6 bases). The CDR3 has 13 amino acids. Trimming removed 2 bases from V and 6 bases from J, with 12 bases in between. Germline-derived CDR1 and CDR2 are SGHRS and YFSETQ. In DNA, the CDR3 is TGCGCCAGCAGCTTATACAGGGTGGGCGAGCAGTACTTC. As protein: CASSLYRVGEQYF.

This chain links TRBV5-1 with TRBJ2-7, with TRBD2 as a possible D gene (5 bases). Trimming shortened V by 5 bases and J by 5 bases, and 17 bases separated the two germline ends. Germline V gene lookup returns CDR1 SGHRS and CDR2 YFSETQ. The CDR3 spans 14 residues. The CDR3 nucleotides read TGCGCCAGCAGACGCACTAGTATTACGAACGAGCAGTACTTC. This encodes CASRRTSITNEQYF.

The chain recombines TRBV4-2 with TRBJ2-1; 12 nucleotides match TRBD2. The germline V gene encodes CDR1 LGHNA and CDR2 YNFKEQ. V lost 5 bases and J lost 3; bases outside the gene matches: 2. The CDR3 totals 15 residues. The CDR3 bases are TGTGCCAGCAGCAAGGGACTAGCGGGCTACAATGAGCAGTTCTTC. Translated, it gives CASSKGLAGYNEQFF.

The chain joins TRBV7-3 to TRBJ2-7; D remains unclear. The V and J ends lost 0 bases and 2 bases respectively, with 8 bases between them. The germline CDR1 and CDR2 sequences are SGHTA and FQGTGA. This CDR3 has 14 residues. Here the CDR3 reads CASSLTGGTYEQYF. CDR3 bases: TGTGCCAGCAGCTTAACCGGCGGAACCTACGAGCAGTACTTC.

The V and J genes are TRBV27 and TRBJ2-6, with unresolved D. The V end was cut by 5 bases, the J end by 0 bases, with 8 bases between. The CDR3 has 15 residues. The germline V gene has CDR1 MNHEY and CDR2 SMNVEV (reference sequence). CDR3 region: CASSTRNSGANVLTF. Here the CDR3 DNA reads TGTGCCAGCAGTACGAGGAACTCTGGGGCCAACGTCCTGACTTTC.

V gene TRBV18 combines with J gene TRBJ1-5, with D uncertain. This CDR3 region has 14 residues. Germline CDR1 KGHSH, CDR2 LQKENI. Trimming removed 2 bases from V and 6 bases from J, with 11 bases in between. Here the CDR3 reads CASSPADSFQPQHF. CDR3 coding DNA: TGTGCCAGCTCACCAGCCGACTCCTTTCAGCCCCAGCATTTT.

The chain carries TRBV27 and TRBJ2-2; D is perhaps TRBD1 (6 bases). The germline V gene encodes CDR1 MNHEY and CDR2 SMNVEV (reference sequence). V shed 6 bases and J shed 2 bases, with 10 bases lying between them. This CDR3 has 14 residues. In DNA, the CDR3 is TGTGCCAGCAGGGTACAGGGTAACACCGGGGAGCTGTTTTTT. Its translation is CASRVQGNTGELFF.

The chain combines TRBV7-9 with TRBJ2-7; 10 nucleotides line up with TRBD1. The CDR3 has 15 amino acids. Germline V CDR1 and CDR2: SEHNR, FQNEAQ (reference sequence). V lost 5 bases and J lost 7; bases outside the gene matches: 11. In nucleotides, the CDR3 is TGTGCCAGCAGCCGCAGACAGGGGGCCGAAGTGGAGCAGTACTTC. Its translation: CASSRRQGAEVEQYF. Drawing the rest from reference TRBV7-9 and TRBJ2-7, the complete variable domain is DTGVSQNPRHKITKRGQNVTFRCDPISEHNRLYWYRQTLGQGPEFLTYFQNEAQLEKSRLLSDRFSAERPKGSFSTLEIQRTEQGDSAMYLCASSRRQGAEVEQYFGPGTRLTVT.

This chain links TRBV18 with TRBJ2-3; 7 nucleotides line up with TRBD2. The CDR3 consists of 15 residues. V shed 6 bases, J shed 4 bases, and the junction held 10 bases outside the gene matches. The germline CDR1 and CDR2 sequences are KGHSH and LQKENI. As DNA, the CDR3 is TGTGCCAGCTCCTTGGCGGGAGTTGTCCCAGATACGCAGTATTTT. It is translated as CASSLAGVVPDTQYF.

This clone was picked up one time. The V and J genes are TRBV7-2 and TRBJ1-1; D perhaps matches TRBD1 (5 bases). Trimming removed 4 bases from V and 4 bases from J, with 13 bases in between. CDR1 and CDR2 (germline): SGHTA, FQGNSA. The CDR3 length is 14 residues. The CDR3 coding sequence is TGTGCCAGCAGCTGGCAGGGCGGGGGCACTGAAGCTTTCTTT. This encodes CASSWQGGGTEAFF.

The rearrangement joins TRBV9 to TRBJ2-5; 8 bases align to TRBD1. Germline values: CDR1 SGDLS, CDR2 YYNGEE. This CDR3 contains 14 residues. Trimming at V came to 0 bases and at J to 7 bases, leaving 5 bases not matched to a gene. The CDR3 DNA follows: TGTGCCAGCAGCGTAGGGACAGGGATTCGGACCCAGTACTTC. It is translated as CASSVGTGIRTQYF.

The V call is TRBV27, the J call TRBJ2-1; no definite D call. V lost 5 bases and J 7 bases, leaving 12 bases between the germline ends. Germline CDR1 is MNHEY and CDR2 is SMNVEV (reference sequence). This CDR3 contains 13 residues. The CDR3 region has the DNA TGTGCCAGCAGTCCATCAACTTGGAATGAGCAGTTCTTC. Protein product: CASSPSTWNEQFF.

The gene calls are TRBV7-4 and TRBJ2-3; TRBD1 might be the D (6 bases). The CDR3 is 13 amino acids. CDR1 and CDR2 from the germline V gene are SGHVT and SQSDAQ. V lost 4 bases and J lost 3, with 8 bases in between. As DNA, the CDR3 is TGTGCCAGCAGCTCGGACAGTACAGATACGCAGTATTTT. Protein product: CASSSDSTDTQYF.

In regard to this clone: The junction differs from germline at one of its ends, possibly a read error. V usage is TRBV7-9 and J usage is TRBJ2-6; TRBD2 might be the D (7 bases). This CDR3 spans 18 amino acids. The V gene's germline CDR1 is SEHNR and CDR2 FQNEAQ (reference sequence). CDR3 protein: CSSSSLGGQSSGANVLTF. The DNA of the CDR3 is TGTTCCAGCAGCTCCCTCGGGGGGCAGAGCTCTGGGGCCAACGTCCTGACTTTC. Full variable domain (rest looked up from reference TRBV7-9 and TRBJ2-6): DTGVSQNPRHKITKRGQNVTFRCDPISEHNRLYWYRQTLGQGPEFLTYFQNEAQLEKSRLLSDRFSAERPKGSFSTLEIQRTEQGDSAMYLCSSSSLGGQSSGANVLTFGAGSRLTVL.

The chain has TRBV19 and TRBJ1-5, with D uncertain. The CDR3 has 13 residues. Germline V gene sequence: CDR1 LNHDA, CDR2 SQIVND (reference sequence). V was cut by 7 bases and J by 6 bases, with 13 bases left in between. The CDR3: CASTILEGQPQHF. CDR3 DNA: TGTGCCAGTACTATCTTAGAGGGTCAGCCCCAGCATTTT.

The chain uses TRBV19 and TRBJ1-4; D may be TRBD1 (5 bases). Germline V gives CDR1 LNHDA, CDR2 SQIVND (reference sequence). Deletions cut 3 bases from V and 8 bases from J, with 13 bases between. This CDR3 has 14 residues. This chain's CDR3 is CASSISWRGEKLFF. DNA of the CDR3: TGTGCCAGTAGTATCTCGTGGAGGGGAGAAAAACTGTTTTTT.

The J gene is TRBJ2-5, the V gene TRBV6-5, with D possibly matching TRBD2 (6 bases). This CDR3 is 13 amino acids long. V was shortened by 3 bases and J by 4 bases, with 9 bases between the two germline ends. Germline CDR1 MNHEY, CDR2 SVGAGI. CDR3 region: CASSYTGGETQYF. As DNA, the CDR3 is TGTGCCAGCAGTTATACCGGGGGAGAGACCCAGTACTTC.

This chain connects TRBV27 to TRBJ2-7; maybe TRBD2 (5 bases). This CDR3 region has 13 residues. Trimming stripped 3 bases from V and 2 bases from J, with 8 bases between. In germline, CDR1 is MNHEY, CDR2 SMNVEV (reference sequence). For the CDR3, the DNA is TGTGCCAGCAGTTTGCGTAGCGCCTACGAGCAGTACTTC. This sequence encodes CASSLRSAYEQYF.

The V and J genes are TRBV4-2 and TRBJ1-1; D is unclear. The CDR3 consists of 14 residues. In germline, CDR1 is LGHNA, CDR2 YNFKEQ. Trimming shortened V by 4 bases and J by 0 bases, and 9 bases separated the two germline ends. The CDR3 is CASSLQPLNTEAFF. DNA for the CDR3: TGTGCCAGCAGCCTACAGCCCCTGAACACTGAAGCTTTCTTT.

This clone was found once. The V and J genes are TRBV7-9 and TRBJ2-7, with 9 bases lining up with TRBD2. Per the germline V gene, CDR1 is SEHNR and CDR2 is FQNEAQ (reference sequence). This CDR3 has 14 amino acids. V gave up 5 bases and J gave up 2 bases; unmatched junction bases: 4. CDR3 sequence reads: CASSRGTSTYEQYF. For the CDR3, the DNA is TGTGCCAGCAGCCGCGGGACTAGCACCTACGAGCAGTACTTC. Combining the CDR3 with reference TRBV7-9 and TRBJ2-7 gives the whole variable domain DTGVSQNPRHKITKRGQNVTFRCDPISEHNRLYWYRQTLGQGPEFLTYFQNEAQLEKSRLLSDRFSAERPKGSFSTLEIQRTEQGDSAMYLCASSRGTSTYEQYFGPGTRLTVT.

In this sample, this clone turned up once. The chain is built from TRBV6-1 and TRBJ2-4; TRBD2 agrees at 9 bases. CDR1 MNHNS and CDR2 SASEGT come from the germline V gene. The CDR3 extends over 14 amino acids. Germline trimming cut 8 bases from V and 8 bases from J; bases unmatched to any gene: 10. CDR3 residues: CASQRLAEGYIQYF. CDR3 coding DNA: TGTGCCAGCCAAAGACTAGCGGAGGGGTACATTCAGTACTTC.

The V call is TRBV4-2, the J call TRBJ1-1; D is unresolved. The CDR3 consists of 15 residues. Germline V CDR1 and CDR2: LGHNA, YNFKEQ. The V end lost 0 bases, the J end lost 1 base, and 9 bases lay between the germline ends. CDR3 in DNA: TGTGCCAGCAGCCAAGACTCCGGAGGGAACACTGAAGCTTTCTTT. It translates to CASSQDSGGNTEAFF.